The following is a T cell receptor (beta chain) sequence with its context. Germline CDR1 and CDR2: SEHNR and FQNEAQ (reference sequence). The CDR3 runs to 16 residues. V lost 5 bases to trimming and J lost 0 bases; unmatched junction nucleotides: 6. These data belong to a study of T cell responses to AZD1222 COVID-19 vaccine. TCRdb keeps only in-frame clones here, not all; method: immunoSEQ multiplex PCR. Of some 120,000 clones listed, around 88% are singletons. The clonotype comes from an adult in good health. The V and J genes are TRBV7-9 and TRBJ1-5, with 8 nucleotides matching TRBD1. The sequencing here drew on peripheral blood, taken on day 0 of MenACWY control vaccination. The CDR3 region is CASSRADRDSNQPQHF. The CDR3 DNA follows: TGTGCCAGCAGCCGAGCGGACAGGGATAGCAATCAGCCCCAGCATTTT.